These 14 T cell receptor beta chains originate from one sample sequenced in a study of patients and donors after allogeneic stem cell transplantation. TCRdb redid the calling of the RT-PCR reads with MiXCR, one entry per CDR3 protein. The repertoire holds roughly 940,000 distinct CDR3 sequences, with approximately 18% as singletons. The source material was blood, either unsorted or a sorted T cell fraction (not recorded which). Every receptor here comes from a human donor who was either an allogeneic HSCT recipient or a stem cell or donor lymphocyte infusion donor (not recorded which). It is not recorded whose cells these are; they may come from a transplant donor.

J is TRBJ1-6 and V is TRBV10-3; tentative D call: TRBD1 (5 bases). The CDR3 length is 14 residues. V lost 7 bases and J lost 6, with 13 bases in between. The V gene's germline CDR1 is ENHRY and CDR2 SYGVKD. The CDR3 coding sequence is TGTGCCATCACAGGGAATGCTGTTAATTCACCCCTCCACTTT. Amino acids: CAITGNAVNSPLHF.

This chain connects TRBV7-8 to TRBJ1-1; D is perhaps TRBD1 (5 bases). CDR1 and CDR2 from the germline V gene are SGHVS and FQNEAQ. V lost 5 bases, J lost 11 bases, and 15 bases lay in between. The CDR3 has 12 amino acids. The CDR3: CASSPQGVQAFF. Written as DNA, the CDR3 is TGTGCCAGCAGCCCCCAGGGAGTACAGGCTTTCTTT. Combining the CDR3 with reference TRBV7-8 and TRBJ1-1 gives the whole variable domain GAGVSQSPRYKVAKRGQDVALRCDPISGHVSLFWYQQALGQGPEFLTYFQNEAQLDKSGLPSDRFFAERPEGSVSTLKIQRTQQEDSAVYLCASSPQGVQAFFGQGTRLTVV.

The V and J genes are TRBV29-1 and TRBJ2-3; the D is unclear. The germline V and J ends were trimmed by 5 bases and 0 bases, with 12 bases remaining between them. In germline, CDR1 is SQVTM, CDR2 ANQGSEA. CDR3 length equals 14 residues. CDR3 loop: CSVQLGSSTDTQYF. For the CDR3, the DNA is TGCAGCGTTCAGCTGGGATCGAGCACAGATACGCAGTATTTT.

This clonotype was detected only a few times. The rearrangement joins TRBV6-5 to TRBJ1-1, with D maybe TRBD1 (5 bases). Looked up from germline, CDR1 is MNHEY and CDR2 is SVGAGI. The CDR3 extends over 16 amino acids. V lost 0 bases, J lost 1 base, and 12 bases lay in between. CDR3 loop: CASSYSQGRGNTEAFF. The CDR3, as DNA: TGTGCCAGCAGTTACTCCCAGGGCCGGGGGAACACTGAAGCTTTCTTT.

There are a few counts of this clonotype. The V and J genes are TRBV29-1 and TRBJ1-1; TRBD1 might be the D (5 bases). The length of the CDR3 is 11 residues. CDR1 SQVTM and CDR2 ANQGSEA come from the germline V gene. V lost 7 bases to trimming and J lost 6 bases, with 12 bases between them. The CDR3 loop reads CSAQGGAEAFF. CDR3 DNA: TGCAGCGCGCAGGGAGGGGCTGAAGCTTTCTTT.

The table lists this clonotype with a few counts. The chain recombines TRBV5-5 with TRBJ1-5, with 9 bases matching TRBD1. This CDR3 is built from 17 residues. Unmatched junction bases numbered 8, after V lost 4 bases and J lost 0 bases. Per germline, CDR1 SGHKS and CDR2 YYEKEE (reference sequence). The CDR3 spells CASSPWTGDYSNQPQHF. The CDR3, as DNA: TGTGCCAGCAGCCCCTGGACAGGGGATTATAGCAATCAGCCCCAGCATTTT.

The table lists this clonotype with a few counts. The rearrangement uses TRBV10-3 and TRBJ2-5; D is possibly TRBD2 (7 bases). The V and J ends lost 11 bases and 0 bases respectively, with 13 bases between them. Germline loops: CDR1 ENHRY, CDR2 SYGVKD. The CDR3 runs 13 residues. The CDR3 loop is CASRGQDQETQYF. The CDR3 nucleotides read TGTGCCTCGCGGGGGCAGGACCAAGAGACCCAGTACTTC.

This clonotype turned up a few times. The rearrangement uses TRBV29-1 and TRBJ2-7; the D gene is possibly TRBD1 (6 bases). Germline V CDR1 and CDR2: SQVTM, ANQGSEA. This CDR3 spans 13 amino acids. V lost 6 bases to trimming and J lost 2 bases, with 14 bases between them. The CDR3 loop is CSVAGTFAYEQYF. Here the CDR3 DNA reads TGCAGCGTAGCCGGGACATTCGCCTACGAGCAGTACTTC.

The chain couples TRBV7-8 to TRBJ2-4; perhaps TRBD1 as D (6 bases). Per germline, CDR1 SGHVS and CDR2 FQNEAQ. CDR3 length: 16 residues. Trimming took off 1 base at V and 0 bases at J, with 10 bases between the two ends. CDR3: CASSLVGGIAKNIQYF. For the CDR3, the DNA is TGTGCCAGCAGCTTAGTAGGGGGAATAGCCAAAAACATTCAGTACTTC.

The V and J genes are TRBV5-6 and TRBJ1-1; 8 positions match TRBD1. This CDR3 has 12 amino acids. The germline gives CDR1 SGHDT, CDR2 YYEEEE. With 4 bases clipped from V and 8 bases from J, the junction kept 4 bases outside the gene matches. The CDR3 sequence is CASSTRGREAFF. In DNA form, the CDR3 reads TGTGCCAGCAGCACCAGGGGGCGCGAAGCTTTCTTT.

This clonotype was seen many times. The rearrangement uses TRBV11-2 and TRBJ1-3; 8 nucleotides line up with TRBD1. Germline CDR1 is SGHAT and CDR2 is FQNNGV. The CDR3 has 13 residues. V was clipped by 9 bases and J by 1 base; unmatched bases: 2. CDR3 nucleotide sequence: TGTGCCAGTCGGACAGGGTCTGGAAACACCATATATTTT. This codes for CASRTGSGNTIYF.

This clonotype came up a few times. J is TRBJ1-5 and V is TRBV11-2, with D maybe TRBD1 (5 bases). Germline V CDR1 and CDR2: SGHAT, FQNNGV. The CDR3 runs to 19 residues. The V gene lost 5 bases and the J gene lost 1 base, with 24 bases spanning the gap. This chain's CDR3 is CASSAPSGTPKASNQPQHF. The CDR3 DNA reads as TGTGCCAGCAGCGCCCCATCCGGGACGCCCAAAGCAAGCAATCAGCCCCAGCATTTT.

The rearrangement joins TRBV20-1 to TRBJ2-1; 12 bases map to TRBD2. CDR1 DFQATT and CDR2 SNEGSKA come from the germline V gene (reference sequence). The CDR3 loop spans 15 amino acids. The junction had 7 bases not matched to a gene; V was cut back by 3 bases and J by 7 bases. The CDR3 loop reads CSARDLAGGRNEQFF. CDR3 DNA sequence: TGCAGTGCTAGGGACCTAGCGGGGGGGCGGAATGAGCAGTTCTTC.

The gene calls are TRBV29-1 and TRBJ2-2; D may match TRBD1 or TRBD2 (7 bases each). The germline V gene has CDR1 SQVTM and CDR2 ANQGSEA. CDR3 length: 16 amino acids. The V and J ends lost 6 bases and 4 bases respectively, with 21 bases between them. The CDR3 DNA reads TGCAGCGTACTCAGGGGGGGCGGCCGGGGCACCGGGGAGCTGTTTTTT. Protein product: CSVLRGGGRGTGELFF.